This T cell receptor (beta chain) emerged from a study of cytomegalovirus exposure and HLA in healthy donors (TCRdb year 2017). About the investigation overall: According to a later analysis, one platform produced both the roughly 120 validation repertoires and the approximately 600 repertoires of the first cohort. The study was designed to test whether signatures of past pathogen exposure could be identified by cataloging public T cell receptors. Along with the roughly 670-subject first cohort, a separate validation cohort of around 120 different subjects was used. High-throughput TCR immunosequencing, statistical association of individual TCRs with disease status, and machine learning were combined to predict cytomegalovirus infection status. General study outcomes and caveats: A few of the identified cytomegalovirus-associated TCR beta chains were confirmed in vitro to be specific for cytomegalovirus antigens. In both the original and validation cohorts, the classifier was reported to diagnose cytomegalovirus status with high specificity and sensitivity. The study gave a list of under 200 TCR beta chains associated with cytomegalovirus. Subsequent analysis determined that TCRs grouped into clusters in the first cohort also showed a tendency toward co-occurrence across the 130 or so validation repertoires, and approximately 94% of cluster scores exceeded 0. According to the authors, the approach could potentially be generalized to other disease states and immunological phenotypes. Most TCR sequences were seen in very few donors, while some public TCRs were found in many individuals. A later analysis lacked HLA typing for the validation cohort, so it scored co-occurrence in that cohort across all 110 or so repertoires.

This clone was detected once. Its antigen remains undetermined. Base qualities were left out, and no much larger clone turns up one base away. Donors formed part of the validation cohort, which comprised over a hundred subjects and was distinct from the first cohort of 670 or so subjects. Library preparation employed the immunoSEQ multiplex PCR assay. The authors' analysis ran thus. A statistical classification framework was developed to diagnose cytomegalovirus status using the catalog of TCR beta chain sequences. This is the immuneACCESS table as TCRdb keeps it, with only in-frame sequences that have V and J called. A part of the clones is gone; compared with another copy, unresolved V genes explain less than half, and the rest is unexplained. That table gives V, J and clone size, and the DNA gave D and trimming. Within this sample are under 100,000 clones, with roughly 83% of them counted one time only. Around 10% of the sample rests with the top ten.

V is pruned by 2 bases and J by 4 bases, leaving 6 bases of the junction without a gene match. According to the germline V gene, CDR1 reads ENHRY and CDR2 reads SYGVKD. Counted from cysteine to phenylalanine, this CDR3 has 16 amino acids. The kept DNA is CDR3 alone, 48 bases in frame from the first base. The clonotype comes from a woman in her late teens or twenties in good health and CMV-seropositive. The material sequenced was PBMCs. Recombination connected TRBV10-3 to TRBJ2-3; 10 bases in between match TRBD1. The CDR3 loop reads CAISEAGQGLADTQYF. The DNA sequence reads TGTGCCATCAGTGAGGCGGGACAGGGGTTAGCAGATACGCAGTATTTT.